This T cell receptor (beta chain) was recovered during a study of shared clonotypes between healthy human individuals (TCRdb year 2020). Background for the entire study: The cohort included three men and a couple of women between 18 and 49 years of age. For each donor, three plates each were used for CD4 naive and CD4 memory, two plates were used for CD8 naive, and one plate was used for CD8 memory. Blood TCR repertoires of five healthy adults were deeply sequenced to estimate repertoire size and the extent of clonotype sharing between individuals. To increase sequencing depth and limit assay-specific biases, TCR repertoire library preparation and sequencing were carried out by different laboratories using diverse techniques. Each donor's leukapheresis produced roughly between about 0.8 and 10 billion PBMCs.

Paper-wide results and their limitations: Approximately 5% of naive CD4, 3.5% of naive CD8, 2.3% of memory CD4, and approximately 0.4% of memory CD8 clonotypes were shared across several donors. Naive subsets generally had larger estimated clonotype richness than memory subsets did. Rarefaction of sorted-subset datasets indicated incomplete sequencing despite the large sequencing depth. Sampling was limited to blood, and TCR repertoires in tissue likely differ from TCR repertoires in blood. The genetic and exposure-history diversity represented was limited by the small number of donors. Clonotypes shared by all four sorted-subset donors showed higher generation probabilities than non-shared clonotypes. Pairwise subsampling indicated that sequencing depth was expected to affect the degree of clonotype sharing among donors.

About this clone itself: This receptor's antigen is unknown. No quality values exist for individual bases; no much larger clone is one base distant.

TCR CDR3 regions were amplified from genomic DNA by multiplex PCR using the deep immunoSEQ assay. Extracted genomic DNA from each cell subset was spread evenly across all wells of several immunoSEQ 96-well plates, with each plate serving as a replicate. For sorted subsets, 150 to 200 ng genomic DNA, equal to 25,000 to 35,000 T cell genomes, was loaded into each replicate PCR. The purified libraries were quantified using a Qubit 3.0 fluorometer, sized with a Bioanalyzer 2100, and then quantified again using the KAPA Library Quantification kit. Every immunoSEQ 96-well plate was sequenced on a separate single-read 150-cycle Illumina NextSeq 550 flow cell. Turning to the authors' computational methods: Because only junctional sequences without quality scores were contained in the immunoSEQ output, filtering matching that applied to full-length reads could not be performed. Sequences were annotated with PyIR, a Python wrapper for IgBLAST v1.9, and V/J genes and CDR3 were assigned using IMGT germline references. Reads with weak V/J assignments (E-value above 1e-6), missing CDR3, stop codons, out-of-frame junctions, or ambiguous translated residues were removed. A V3J clonotype was defined by an identical inferred V gene, J gene, and CDR3 amino acid sequence. To compute the percentage overlap between repertoires, the number of shared unique clonotypes was divided by the size of the smaller repertoire. RTK rarefaction, the Chao1 estimator, and Recon v2.1 estimates of unobserved clonotypes were used to assess repertoire richness. OLGA was used to compute generation probabilities for all TCRbeta clonotypes that the gDNA method yielded from four donors. In its TCRdb copy, this immuneACCESS table keeps in-frame sequences only and misses some clones. Where compared with another copy, unresolved V genes explain less than half of these, and the others have no known cause. V, J and clone size are those of that table, while D and trimming were read from the DNA. This sample has about 2.4 million clones in its table, and more than 80% of those were observed once. The ten largest make up about 0.13% of the sample.

Donors were healthy HIV-negative adults with no recently reported acute infections or vaccinations. All donors were Caucasian adults living in Nashville, Tennessee, USA. CD4+ T cells were enriched through magnetic negative selection, after which naive cells were positively selected on CD45RA and the remaining negative fraction served as the memory subset. Blood was obtained by leukapheresis, after which PBMCs were separated by Ficoll-Histopaque density gradient centrifugation and cryopreserved in liquid nitrogen vapor phase. Analytical flow cytometry was used to check the purity and quantity of every magnetically sorted T cell population. Each sorted fraction had its genomic DNA isolated and then quantified by UV absorbance on a Nanodrop 2000c. The sequenced material came from naive CD4+ T cells sorted from blood. What the cell subset or site label conveys for this sample: CD45RA+ positively selected. This receptor was taken from a young man in good health.

The DNA sequence follows: TGTGCCAGCTCACCTCAGACAGGGGGCTCGGATGAAGCTTTCTTT. It is translated as CASSPQTGGSDEAFF. The rearrangement combines TRBV18 with TRBJ1-1, and 10 bases in between align with TRBD1. Reading the germline V gene gives CDR1 KGHSH and CDR2 LQKENI. From the cysteine up to the phenylalanine, the CDR3 has a length of 15 residues. Just the 45-base CDR3 DNA is kept, in frame starting at base 1. V trim: 3 bases; J trim: 7 bases; unmatched bases: 8.